These 15 T cell receptor beta chains were sequenced from one sample in a study of T cell responses to AZD1222 COVID-19 vaccine. This table comes from immunoSEQ multiplex PCR, and its TCRdb copy is limited to in-frame clones, with some not included. The table shows 150,000 or so clones, with 85% to 90% occurring only once. The sequencing here drew on peripheral blood, taken 28 days after the second dose of the MenACWY control vaccine. The receptors were gathered from an adult who received the MenACWY meningococcal vaccine as a control.

The chain links TRBV7-8 to TRBJ1-2, with TRBD1 as a possible D gene (6 bases). CDR1 is SGHVS and CDR2 is FQNEAQ in the germline V gene. V lost 1 base and J lost 8, with 8 bases in between. This CDR3 spans 12 amino acids. The CDR3 spells CASSLGTDGYTF. For the CDR3, the DNA is TGTGCCAGCAGCTTAGGGACAGACGGCTACACCTTC. Full variable domain (missing parts from reference TRBV7-8 and TRBJ1-2): GAGVSQSPRYKVAKRGQDVALRCDPISGHVSLFWYQQALGQGPEFLTYFQNEAQLDKSGLPSDRFFAERPEGSVSTLKIQRTQQEDSAVYLCASSLGTDGYTFGSGTRLTVV.

This chain uses TRBV28 with TRBJ1-2, with TRBD1 identical over 9 bases. CDR1 and CDR2 (germline): MDHEN, SYDVKM. There are 13 residues in the CDR3. V lost 9 bases to trimming and J lost 3 bases; unmatched junction nucleotides: 5. The CDR3 region is CASGQGNDYGYTF. In nucleotides, the CDR3 is TGTGCCAGTGGACAGGGGAATGACTATGGCTACACCTTC.

V usage is TRBV24-1 and J usage is TRBJ2-1; the match to TRBD1 covers 9 bases. This CDR3 comprises 20 residues. Looked up from germline, CDR1 is KGHDR and CDR2 is SFDVKD. V lost 1 base and J lost 8; bases outside the gene matches: 20. The CDR3 here is CATSDLVGTGTLLGRDEQFF. CDR3 bases: TGTGCCACCAGTGATTTAGTCGGGACAGGGACCTTACTAGGACGGGATGAGCAGTTCTTC.

The chain carries TRBV12-2 and TRBJ2-7; the DNA was not compared with TRBD1, the D call given in the table. TRBV12-2 corresponds to a pseudogene. This CDR3 has 11 amino acids. This CDR3 reads CASPGVSEQYF. The CDR3 DNA is TGTGCAAGTCCAGGGGTCTCCGAGCAGTACTTC.

The chain has TRBV24-1 and TRBJ1-4; TRBD1 might be the D (6 bases). Per germline, CDR1 KGHDR and CDR2 SFDVKD. Deletions cut 3 bases from V and 0 bases from J, with 16 bases between. CDR3 length: 18 amino acids. The CDR3, as DNA: TGTGCCACCAGTGATCCCCTTACAGGGTTGGCAACTAATGAAAAACTGTTTTTT. Protein product: CATSDPLTGLATNEKLFF.

J is TRBJ1-5 and V is TRBV19; D might be TRBD1 (5 bases). The CDR3 spans 14 residues. Germline CDR1 reads LNHDA; CDR2 reads SQIVND (reference sequence). V lost 8 bases and J 5 bases, leaving 16 bases between the germline ends. In DNA, the CDR3 is TGTGCCAGTTGGTCCGGGACCGACTATCAGCCCCAGCATTTT. Translation: CASWSGTDYQPQHF.

The chain combines TRBV6-5 with TRBJ1-3; D ambiguous. Germline V gene data show CDR1 as MNHEY and CDR2 as SVGAGI. V dropped 2 bases and J dropped 0 bases, with 8 bases sitting between them. The CDR3 length is 15 residues. The CDR3 DNA is TGTGCCAGCAGTTACCCAGCGAGCTCTGGAAACACCATATATTTT. Residues: CASSYPASSGNTIYF.

This chain uses TRBV18 with TRBJ2-7; no definite D call. The germline V and J ends were trimmed by 2 bases and 4 bases, with 9 bases remaining between them. CDR1 is KGHSH and CDR2 is LQKENI in the germline V gene. The CDR3 is 13 residues long. This chain's CDR3 is CASSPDTAYEQYF. CDR3 nucleotides: TGTGCCAGCTCACCAGACACAGCTTACGAGCAGTACTTC.

The chain links TRBV12-5 to TRBJ1-2; D possibly corresponds to TRBD1 (5 bases). CDR1 and CDR2 (germline): LGHNT, FRNRAP. V was pared by 2 bases and J by 7 bases, with 17 bases between. The CDR3 totals 15 residues. This CDR3 is CASGLTDHGGSGYTF. DNA of the CDR3: TGTGCTAGTGGTTTGACCGATCACGGGGGTTCTGGCTACACCTTC.

The chain is built from TRBV5-8 and TRBJ1-1, with a possible D match to TRBD1 (6 bases). This CDR3 has 13 amino acids. From germline, CDR1 is SGHTS and CDR2 YDEGEE. V was cut by 4 bases and J by 12 bases, with 19 bases left in between. The CDR3 is CASSGGPRRVSFF. The CDR3 DNA reads as TGTGCCAGCAGCGGGGGGCCCCGGAGGGTTTCTTTCTTT.

The rearrangement uses TRBV18 and TRBJ1-1; D unclear. The CDR3 has 13 amino acids. Germline loops: CDR1 KGHSH, CDR2 LQKENI. V gave up 3 bases and J gave up 6 bases, with 11 bases separating them. The CDR3 nucleotides are TGTGCCAGCTCACCTATACAGAGGTCTGAAGCTTTCTTT. It yields the protein CASSPIQRSEAFF.

This chain links TRBV2 with TRBJ1-5, with D perhaps TRBD1 (6 bases). Germline lookup yields CDR1 SNHLY and CDR2 FYNNEI. This CDR3 has 13 amino acids. Trimming shortened V by 5 bases and J by 4 bases, and 9 bases separated the two germline ends. The CDR3 reads CASSRDINQPQHF. The CDR3, as DNA: TGTGCCAGCAGTCGGGACATAAATCAGCCCCAGCATTTT.

This chain uses TRBV11-2 with TRBJ1-4, with D possibly being TRBD1 (6 bases). V was trimmed by 4 bases and J by 10 bases, leaving 19 bases between them. This CDR3 has 15 amino acids. Per germline, CDR1 SGHAT and CDR2 FQNNGV. CDR3 DNA sequence: TGTGCCAGCAGCTCCGAGACAGGAGGGAGCGTAAAACTGTTTTTT. Its translation is CASSSETGGSVKLFF.

The chain combines TRBV28 with TRBJ2-2, with no clear D. Trimming took 6 bases from V and 1 from J, leaving 3 bases between them. This CDR3 region has 12 residues. Looked up from germline, CDR1 is MDHEN and CDR2 is SYDVKM. The DNA for the CDR3 is TGTGCCAGCAGGGTGAACACCGGGGAGCTGTTTTTT. This sequence encodes CASRVNTGELFF.

This chain links TRBV4-2 with TRBJ1-5; D perhaps matches TRBD1 (5 bases). Germline values: CDR1 LGHNA, CDR2 YNFKEQ. The CDR3 spans 15 residues. V was cut by 2 bases and J by 4 bases, with 12 bases left in between. The CDR3 sequence is CASSQSVGGNQPQHF. The CDR3 DNA sequence: TGTGCCAGCAGCCAAAGCGTGGGGGGAAATCAGCCCCAGCATTTT.